These 2 T cell receptor beta chains came from one sample sequenced in a study of CD8 T cells in Susac syndrome. RNA was extracted with the RNeasy kit, and a quantity of about 0.5 to 1 ug was reverse transcribed using random hexamers. TCRdb ran MiXCR on the immunoSEQ multiplex PCR reads and lists one entry per CDR3 protein. Of over 80,000 distinct CDR3 sequences in the sample, 85% to 95% are singletons; the top ten hold around 0.3%. Sequencing was performed on CD8+ T cells from PBMCs. The receptors were gathered from a human donor in good health.

V is TRBV6-4 and J is TRBJ2-3, with 8 bases matching TRBD1. V was pared by 0 bases and J by 4 bases, with 0 bases of the junction left unmatched. The V gene's germline CDR1 is MRHNA and CDR2 SNTAGT. This CDR3 has 14 residues. CDR3 sequence reads: CASSDSQGADTQYF. The CDR3 nucleotides are TGTGCCAGCAGTGACTCACAGGGGGCAGATACGCAGTATTTT.

The CDR3 loop reads CASSYSFLSTDTQYF. CDR3 bases: TGTGCCAGCAGTTACTCTTTCTTGTCGACAGATACGCAGTATTTT. The chain couples TRBV6-2 or TRBV6-3 to TRBJ2-3, with no clear D. CDR3 length: 15 residues. V shed 0 bases and J shed 3 bases, with 10 bases lying between them. The germline CDR1 and CDR2 sequences are MNHEY and SVGEGT.